This T cell receptor (beta chain) was profiled in a study of cytomegalovirus exposure and HLA in healthy donors. Study findings and constraints: HLA alleles showed associations with 15,000 to 20,000 TCR beta sequences in a later analysis, at a 0.05 false discovery rate. The number of N-insertions in an Asian-associated ancestry cluster was reportedly below the approximately 690-donor mean in a later analysis. Several of the most significant clusters appeared linked to common viral pathogens, based on a later analysis. Later analysis associated a missense DCLRE1C variant with TCR beta V- and J-gene trimming.

The CDR3 totals 15 residues. V lost 2 bases to trimming and J lost 0 bases; unmatched junction nucleotides: 2. Looked up from germline, CDR1 is LGHNA and CDR2 is YNFKEQ. The PCR employed 60 Vbeta primers together with 13 Jbeta primers. The assay was immunoSEQ multiplex PCR, and TCRdb's table has in-frame clones only and misses some. Here the sample spans around 180,000 clones, about 65% being singletons. Regarding this clone: The antigen remains unidentified.

The specimen was PBMCs. The sequence came from a girl aged 10 to 17 in good health and CMV-seronegative. V usage is TRBV4-2 and J usage is TRBJ1-1; 8 positions match TRBD1. CDR3 residues: CASSQTGGMNTEAFF. DNA of the CDR3: TGTGCCAGCAGCCAAACAGGGGGAATGAACACTGAAGCTTTCTTT.